This T cell receptor beta chain was identified during a study of circulating CD8 cells and anti-PD-1 response in melanoma. Study-wide background: Every 2 weeks, patients got 3 mg/kg nivolumab intravenously. Study-level findings and limits: Patients included both untreated and previously treated individuals. Subset repertoires were largely private at M1, with under 7% shared.

Each library started from about 14 ng of total RNA using the QIAseq Immune Repertoire TCR panel. TCRdb redid the calling of the reads with MiXCR, one entry per CDR3 protein. The sample shows several hundred distinct CDR3 sequences, roughly 14% of them seen only once. Looked up from germline, CDR1 is MDHEN and CDR2 is SYDVKM. CDR3 length: 16 amino acids. Live CD3+CD8+TCRalphabeta+ cells were sorted into four subsets by PD-1 and/or TIGIT. This clonotype is classed as medium-sized (0.01 to 0.1%). The antigen remains undetermined. The junction does not match germline at one end; this may be a read error. The material sequenced was CD8+ T cells from PBMCs, taken at baseline or after one month of anti-PD-1 therapy (not recorded which). This rearrangement joins TRBV28 to TRBJ2-7; a possible D gene is TRBD1 (6 bases). This sequence originates from a human donor with melanoma. CDR3 nucleotides: TGTGCCAGCAGCCCTACCCCCAAACCTGACAGGATTACTTTGGACTTC. Its protein is CASSPTPKPDRITLDF.